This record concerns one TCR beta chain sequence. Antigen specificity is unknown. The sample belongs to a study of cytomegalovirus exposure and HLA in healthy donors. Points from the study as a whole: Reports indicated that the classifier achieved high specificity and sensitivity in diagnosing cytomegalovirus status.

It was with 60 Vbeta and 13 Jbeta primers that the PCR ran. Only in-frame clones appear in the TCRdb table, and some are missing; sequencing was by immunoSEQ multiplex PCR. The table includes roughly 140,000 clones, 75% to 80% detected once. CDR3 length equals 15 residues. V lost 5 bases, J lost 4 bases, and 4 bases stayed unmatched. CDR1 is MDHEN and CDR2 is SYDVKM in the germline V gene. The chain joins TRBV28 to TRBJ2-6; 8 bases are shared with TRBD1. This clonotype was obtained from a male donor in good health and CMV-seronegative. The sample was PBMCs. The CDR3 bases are TGTGCCAGCAGTCCACAGGGGGACGGGGCCAACGTCCTGACTTTC. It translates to CASSPQGDGANVLTF.